This record concerns one TCR beta chain sequence. Its antigen is undetermined. This sample was included in a study of cytomegalovirus exposure and HLA in healthy donors. In the study overall: Unique TCRs from HLA-typed donors, 85 million to 100 million of them, were held in an early data release.

The PCR used 60 Vbeta and 13 Jbeta primers. The data were produced by immunoSEQ multiplex PCR, yet TCRdb's version contains in-frame clones alone and is incomplete. The sample carries 120,000 to 150,000 clones, approximately 88% recorded once. Study observations and caveats: In all likelihood, a cluster of highly shared sequence variants was a sequencing artifact. The classifier, whose performance was assessed in both the original and validation cohorts, reportedly diagnosed cytomegalovirus status with high specificity and sensitivity.

Germline CDR1 and CDR2: SGHNT and YYREEE (reference sequence). This CDR3 has 17 amino acids. The TCR originated in a woman in her 40s in good health and CMV-seronegative. This rearrangement joins TRBV5-4 to TRBJ2-5; 12 positions agree with TRBD2. The DNA end favors TRBJ2-7, so the J call may be wrong. Input material: PBMCs. As DNA, the CDR3 is TGTGCCAGCAGCTCCTTAACTAGCGGGAGGAAATCCTACGAGCAGTACTTC. It is translated as CASSSLTSGRKSYEQYF.